This T cell receptor beta chain comes out of a study of blood T cell repertoires in COVID-19. Study as a whole: The samples span acute and convalescent COVID-19 from the United States, Italy and Spain. Sources were T cells, B-cell-depleted T cells, or PBMCs; the material itself was cDNA or gDNA.

Produced via immunoSEQ multiplex PCR; TCRdb's table is partial and in-frame only. The sample records about 150,000 clones, around 90% being singletons. CDR1 is MGHDK and CDR2 is SYGVNS in the germline V gene. The CDR3 has 13 residues. The study drew participants aged about 18 to 95 years from approximately 25 US areas. Participants were placed into cohorts based on the clinical history they reported. This chain connects TRBV25-1 to TRBJ1-2; 8 nucleotides line up with TRBD1. The sample taken for sequencing was PBMCs or T cells enriched from blood (not recorded which). This clonotype was obtained from a woman between 40 and 55 years old who had been exposed to COVID-19. CDR3 bases: TGTGCTACAGCCGGGACAGGAGGAAGAGGCTACACCTTC. This gives the protein CATAGTGGRGYTF.